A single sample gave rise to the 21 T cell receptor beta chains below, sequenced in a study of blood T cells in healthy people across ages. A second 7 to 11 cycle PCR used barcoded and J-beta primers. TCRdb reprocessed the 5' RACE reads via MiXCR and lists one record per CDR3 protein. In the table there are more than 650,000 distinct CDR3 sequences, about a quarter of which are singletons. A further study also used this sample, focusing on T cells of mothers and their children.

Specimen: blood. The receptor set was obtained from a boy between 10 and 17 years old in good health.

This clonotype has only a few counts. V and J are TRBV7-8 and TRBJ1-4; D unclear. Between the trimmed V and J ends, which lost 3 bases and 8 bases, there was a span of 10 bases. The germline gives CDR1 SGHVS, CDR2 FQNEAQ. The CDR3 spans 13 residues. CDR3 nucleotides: TGTGCCAGCAGCTTGGATGTCCGGGAAAAACTGTTTTTT. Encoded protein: CASSLDVREKLFF.

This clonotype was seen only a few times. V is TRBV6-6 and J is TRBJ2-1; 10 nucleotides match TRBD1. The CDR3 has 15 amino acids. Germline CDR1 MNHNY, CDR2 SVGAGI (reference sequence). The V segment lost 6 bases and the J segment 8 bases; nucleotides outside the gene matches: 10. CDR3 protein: CASSRPGQGLYEQFF. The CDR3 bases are TGTGCCAGCAGCCGGCCGGGACAGGGGCTCTATGAGCAGTTCTTC.

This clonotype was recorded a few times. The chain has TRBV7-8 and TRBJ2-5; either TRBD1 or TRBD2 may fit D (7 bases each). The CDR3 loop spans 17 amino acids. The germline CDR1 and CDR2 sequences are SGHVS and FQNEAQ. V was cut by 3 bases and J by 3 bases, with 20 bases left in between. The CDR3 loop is CASSLGGTAEPKETQYF. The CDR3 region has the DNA TGTGCCAGCAGCTTGGGGGGGACAGCGGAGCCGAAAGAGACCCAGTACTTC.

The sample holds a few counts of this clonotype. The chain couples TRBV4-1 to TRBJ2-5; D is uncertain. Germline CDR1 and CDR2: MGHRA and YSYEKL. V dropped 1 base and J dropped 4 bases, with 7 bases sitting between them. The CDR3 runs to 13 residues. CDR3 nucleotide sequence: TGCGCCAGCAGCCAAGTTCTAGGAGAGACCCAGTACTTC. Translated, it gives CASSQVLGETQYF.

The CDR3, as DNA: TGTGCCAGCAGTGGACAGACTGATCAGCCCCAGCATTTT. Protein sequence: CASSGQTDQPQHF. The V and J genes are TRBV6-5 and TRBJ1-5; a weak D match, TRBD1 (6 bases). This CDR3 region has 13 residues. CDR1 is MNHEY and CDR2 is SVGAGI in the germline V gene. V shed 5 bases and J shed 5 bases, with 10 bases lying between them.

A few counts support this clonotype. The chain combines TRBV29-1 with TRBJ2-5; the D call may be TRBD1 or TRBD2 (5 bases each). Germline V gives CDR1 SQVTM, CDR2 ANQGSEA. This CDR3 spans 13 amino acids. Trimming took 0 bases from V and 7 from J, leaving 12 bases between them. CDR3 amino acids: CSVEDGTVRTQYF. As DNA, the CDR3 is TGCAGCGTTGAAGATGGGACGGTCCGGACCCAGTACTTC. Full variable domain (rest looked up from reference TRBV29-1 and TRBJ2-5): SAVISQKPSRDICQRGTSLTIQCQVDSQVTMMFWYRQQPGQSLTLIATANQGSEATYESGFVIDKFPISRPNLTFSTLTVSNMSPEDSSIYLCSVEDGTVRTQYFGPGTRLLVL.

CDR3 in amino acids: CASTQAGGLRETQYF. The CDR3 DNA sequence: TGTGCCAGCACACAAGCGGGGGGGCTAAGAGAGACCCAGTACTTC. The chain joins TRBV6-5 to TRBJ2-5, with 10 bases lining up with TRBD2. The germline gives CDR1 MNHEY, CDR2 SVGAGI. The length of the CDR3 is 15 residues. The junction had 9 bases not matched to a gene; V was cut back by 7 bases and J by 4 bases.

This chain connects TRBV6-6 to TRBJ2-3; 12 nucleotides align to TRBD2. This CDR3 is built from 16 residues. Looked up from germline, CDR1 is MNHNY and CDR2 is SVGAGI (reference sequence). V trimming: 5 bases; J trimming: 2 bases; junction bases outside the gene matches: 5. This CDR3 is CASSRGLAGYTDTQYF. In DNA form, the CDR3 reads TGTGCCAGCAGTCGAGGACTAGCGGGGTACACAGATACGCAGTATTTT.

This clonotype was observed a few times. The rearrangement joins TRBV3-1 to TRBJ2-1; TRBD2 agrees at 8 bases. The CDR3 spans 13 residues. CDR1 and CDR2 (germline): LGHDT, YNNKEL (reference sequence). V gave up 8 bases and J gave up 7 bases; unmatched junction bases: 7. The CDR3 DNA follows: TGTGCCAGCCAAGTCGGGGGGGCAAATGAGCAGTTCTTC. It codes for CASQVGGANEQFF.

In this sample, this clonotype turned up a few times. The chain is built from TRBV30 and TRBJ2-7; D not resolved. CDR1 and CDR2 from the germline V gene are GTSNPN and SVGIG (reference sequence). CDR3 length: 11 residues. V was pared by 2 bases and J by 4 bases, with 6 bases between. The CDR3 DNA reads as TGTGCCTGGAGTTCGGTGTACGAGCAGTACTTC. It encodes CAWSSVYEQYF.

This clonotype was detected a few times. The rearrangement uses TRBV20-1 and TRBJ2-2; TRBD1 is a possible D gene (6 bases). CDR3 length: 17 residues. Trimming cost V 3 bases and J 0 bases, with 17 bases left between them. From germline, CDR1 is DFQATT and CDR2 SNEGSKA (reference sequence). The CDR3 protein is CSARGYRTDANTGELFF. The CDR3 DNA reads TGCAGTGCTAGGGGCTATCGGACAGACGCGAACACCGGGGAGCTGTTTTTT.

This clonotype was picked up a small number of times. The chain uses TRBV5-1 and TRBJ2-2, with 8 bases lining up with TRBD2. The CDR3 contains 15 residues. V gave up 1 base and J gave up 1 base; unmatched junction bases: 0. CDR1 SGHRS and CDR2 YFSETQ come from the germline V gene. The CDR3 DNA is TGCGCCAGCAGCTTGACTAGCGGGAACACCGGGGAGCTGTTTTTT. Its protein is CASSLTSGNTGELFF.

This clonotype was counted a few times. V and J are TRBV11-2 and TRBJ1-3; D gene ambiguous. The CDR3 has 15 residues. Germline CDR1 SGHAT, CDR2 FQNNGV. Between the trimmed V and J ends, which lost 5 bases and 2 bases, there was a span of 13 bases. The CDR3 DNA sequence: TGTGCCAGCAGCCTAAAAGGGCGGACTGGAAACACCATATATTTT. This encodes CASSLKGRTGNTIYF.

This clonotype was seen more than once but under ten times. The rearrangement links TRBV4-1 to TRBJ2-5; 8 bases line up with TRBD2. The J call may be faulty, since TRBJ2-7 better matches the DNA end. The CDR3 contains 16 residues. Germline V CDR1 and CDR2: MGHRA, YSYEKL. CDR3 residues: CASSHLYGTSSYEQYF. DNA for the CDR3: TGCGCCAGCAGCCACCTTTACGGGACTAGTTCCTACGAGCAGTACTTC.

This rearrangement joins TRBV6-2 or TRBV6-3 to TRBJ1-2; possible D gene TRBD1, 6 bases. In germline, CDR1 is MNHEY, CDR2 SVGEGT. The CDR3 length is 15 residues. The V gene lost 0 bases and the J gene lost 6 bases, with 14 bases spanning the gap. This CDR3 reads CASSYSDSSYDGYTF. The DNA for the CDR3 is TGTGCCAGCAGTTACTCGGACAGTAGCTATGATGGCTACACCTTC.

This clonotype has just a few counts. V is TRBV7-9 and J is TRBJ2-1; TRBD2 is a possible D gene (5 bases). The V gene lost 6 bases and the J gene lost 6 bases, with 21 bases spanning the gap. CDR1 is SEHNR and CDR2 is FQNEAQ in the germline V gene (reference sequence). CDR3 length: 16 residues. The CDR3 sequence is CASSPSRERAGNEQFF. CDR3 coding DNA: TGTGCCAGCAGTCCGTCGAGAGAGAGGGCGGGCAATGAGCAGTTCTTC.

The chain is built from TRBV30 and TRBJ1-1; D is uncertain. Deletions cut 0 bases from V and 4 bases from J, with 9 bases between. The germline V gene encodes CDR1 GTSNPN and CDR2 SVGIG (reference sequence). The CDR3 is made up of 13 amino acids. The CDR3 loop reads CAWSVQQFTEAFF. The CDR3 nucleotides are TGTGCCTGGAGTGTACAGCAGTTCACTGAAGCTTTCTTT.

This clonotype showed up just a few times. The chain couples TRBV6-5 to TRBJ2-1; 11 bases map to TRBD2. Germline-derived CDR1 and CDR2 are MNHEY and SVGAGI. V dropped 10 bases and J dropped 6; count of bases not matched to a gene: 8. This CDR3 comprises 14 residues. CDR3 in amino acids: CATTGTSGPNEQFF. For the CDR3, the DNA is TGTGCCACCACCGGGACTAGCGGCCCCAATGAGCAGTTCTTC.

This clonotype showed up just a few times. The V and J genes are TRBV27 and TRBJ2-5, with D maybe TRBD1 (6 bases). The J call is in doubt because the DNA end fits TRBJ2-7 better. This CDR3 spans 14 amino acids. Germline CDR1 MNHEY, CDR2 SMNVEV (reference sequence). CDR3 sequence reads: CASSWQGSTYEQYF. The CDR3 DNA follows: TGTGCCAGCAGTTGGCAGGGGTCAACCTACGAGCAGTACTTC.

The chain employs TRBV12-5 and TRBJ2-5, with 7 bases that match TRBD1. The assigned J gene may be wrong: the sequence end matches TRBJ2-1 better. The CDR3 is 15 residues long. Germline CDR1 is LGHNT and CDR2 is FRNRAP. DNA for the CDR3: TGTGCTAGTGGTTTTACAGGGGATAGAAATTATGAGCAGTTCTTC. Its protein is CASGFTGDRNYEQFF.

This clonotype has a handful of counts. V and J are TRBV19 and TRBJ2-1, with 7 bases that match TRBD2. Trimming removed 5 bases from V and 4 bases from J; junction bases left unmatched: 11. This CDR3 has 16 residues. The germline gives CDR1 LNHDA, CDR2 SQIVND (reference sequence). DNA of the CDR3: TGTGCCAGTAGTCTCGCCTTTGCGGGGGATTACAATGAGCAGTTCTTC. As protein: CASSLAFAGDYNEQFF.